The TCR beta chain described here comes from a study of T cell responses to AZD1222 COVID-19 vaccine. This clone was counted between two and nine times. Profiled with immunoSEQ multiplex PCR; TCRdb holds only in-frame clones, not every one. Found here are approximately 110,000 clones, about 86% of them singletons; the top ten hold approximately 10%. The V segment lost 7 bases and the J segment 9 bases; nucleotides outside the gene matches: 13. This CDR3 is 14 amino acids long. Germline CDR1 reads SNHLY; CDR2 reads FYNNEI. This chain uses TRBV2 with TRBJ1-2; 8 bases are a match to TRBD1. The sequenced sample was peripheral blood, obtained on day 0 of AZD1222 vaccination. The origin of this receptor is an adult in good health. The CDR3 DNA is TGTGCCAGCATGACCGGGACAGGTTTGAAGAGCTACACCTTC. It is translated as CASMTGTGLKSYTF.